The clone carrying this TCR beta chain was seen only a few times. No antigen is known for it. This specimen belongs to a study of cytomegalovirus exposure and HLA in healthy donors. The wider study: The study's early data release held roughly 91 million unique TCRs from HLA-typed donors.

CDR3 size: 19 residues. J lost 7 bases, V lost 4 bases, and 20 bases had no gene match. CDR1 and CDR2 from the germline V gene are MNHNS and SASEGT. The primer mix had 60 Vbeta and 13 Jbeta primers. Assay used: immunoSEQ multiplex PCR; TCRdb lists only in-frame clones, some missing. Here the sample spans 150,000 to 200,000 clones, around four fifths being singletons. Overall study findings and caveats: An observed cluster of highly shared sequence variants was recorded as a likely sequencing artifact. The study recorded fewer than 200 TCR beta chains that were cytomegalovirus-associated. The dataset shows that most TCR sequences were rare, while some public TCRs occurred in many donors.

The sequence came from a young man in good health and CMV-seronegative. Sample: PBMCs. The chain employs TRBV6-1 and TRBJ2-1; 9 bases agree with TRBD2. The CDR3 protein is CASSGWASGDLTTGNEQFF. CDR3 nucleotide sequence: TGTGCCAGCAGTGGTTGGGCTAGCGGGGATCTGACTACGGGGAATGAGCAGTTCTTC.